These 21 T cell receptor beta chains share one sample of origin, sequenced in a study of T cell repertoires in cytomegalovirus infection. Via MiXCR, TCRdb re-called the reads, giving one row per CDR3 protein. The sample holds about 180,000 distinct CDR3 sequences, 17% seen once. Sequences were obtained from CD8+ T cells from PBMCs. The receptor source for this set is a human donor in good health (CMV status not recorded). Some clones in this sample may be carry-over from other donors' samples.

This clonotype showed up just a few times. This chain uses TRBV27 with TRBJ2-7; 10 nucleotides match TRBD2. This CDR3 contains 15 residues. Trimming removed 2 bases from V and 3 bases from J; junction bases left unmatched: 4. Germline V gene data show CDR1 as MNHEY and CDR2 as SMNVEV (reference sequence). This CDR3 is CASSLTSGEVYEQYF. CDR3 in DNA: TGTGCCAGCAGTTTAACTAGCGGGGAAGTCTACGAGCAGTACTTC.

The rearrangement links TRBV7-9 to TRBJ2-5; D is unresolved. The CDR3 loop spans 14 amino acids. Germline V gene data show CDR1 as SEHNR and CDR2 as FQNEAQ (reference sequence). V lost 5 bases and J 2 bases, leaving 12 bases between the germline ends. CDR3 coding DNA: TGTGCCAGCAGCCCCCAGCTGACGCAAGAGACCCAGTACTTC. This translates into CASSPQLTQETQYF.

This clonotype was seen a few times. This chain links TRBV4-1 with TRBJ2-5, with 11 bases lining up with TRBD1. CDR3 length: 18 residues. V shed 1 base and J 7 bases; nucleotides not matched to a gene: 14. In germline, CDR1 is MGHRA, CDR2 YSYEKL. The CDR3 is CASSQGLTPGQGEGTQYF. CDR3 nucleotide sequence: TGCGCCAGCAGCCAAGGTCTAACACCGGGACAGGGGGAAGGGACCCAGTACTTC.

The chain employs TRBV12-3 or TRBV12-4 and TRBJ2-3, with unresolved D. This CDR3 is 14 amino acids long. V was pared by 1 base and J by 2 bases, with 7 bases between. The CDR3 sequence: CASSLDEFTDTQYF. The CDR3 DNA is TGTGCCAGCAGTTTAGATGAATTCACAGATACGCAGTATTTT.

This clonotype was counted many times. CDR3 nucleotide sequence: TGTGCCAGCAGCTACCGACTAGGCACCGGGGAGCTGTTTTTT. Translated: CASSYRLGTGELFF. The chain recombines TRBV7-2 with TRBJ2-2; maybe TRBD2 (6 bases). Germline assignment: CDR1 SGHTA and CDR2 FQGNSA. Trimming stripped 4 bases from V and 4 bases from J, with 10 bases between. The CDR3 consists of 14 residues. The entire variable domain, with the rest obtained from reference TRBV7-2 and TRBJ2-2, is as follows: GAGVSQSPSNKVTEKGKDVELRCDPISGHTALYWYRQSLGQGLEFLIYFQGNSAPDKSGLPSDRFSAERTGGSVSTLTIQRTQQEDSAVYLCASSYRLGTGELFFGEGSRLTVL.

The CDR3 loop reads CASRPVGAHKADTQYF. CDR3 nucleotides: TGTGCCAGCAGACCCGTCGGGGCCCACAAAGCAGATACGCAGTATTTT. The J gene is TRBJ2-3, the V gene TRBV7-4; D might be TRBD1 or TRBD2, each matching 5 bases. The CDR3 extends over 16 amino acids. The ends were cut back, 6 bases at V and 4 bases at J, with 20 bases in the middle. Germline-derived CDR1 and CDR2 are SGHVT and SQSDAQ. The full variable domain, completed using reference TRBV7-4 and TRBJ2-3, is GAGVSQSPRYKVAKRGRDVALRCDSISGHVTLYWYRQTLGQGSEVLTYSQSDAQRDKSGRPSGRFSAERPERSVSTLKIQRTEQGDSAVYLCASRPVGAHKADTQYFGPGTRLTVL.

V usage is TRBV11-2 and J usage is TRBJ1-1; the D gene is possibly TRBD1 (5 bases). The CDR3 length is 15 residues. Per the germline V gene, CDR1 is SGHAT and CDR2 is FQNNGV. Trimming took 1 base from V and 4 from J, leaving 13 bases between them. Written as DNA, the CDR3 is TGTGCCAGCAGCTTAGGGCCTGGGGGGAGCACTGAAGCTTTCTTT. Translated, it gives CASSLGPGGSTEAFF. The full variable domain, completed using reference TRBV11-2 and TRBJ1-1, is EAGVAQSPRYKIIEKRQSVAFWCNPISGHATLYWYQQILGQGPKLLIQFQNNGVVDDSQLPKDRFSAERLKGVDSTLKIQPAKLEDSAVYLCASSLGPGGSTEAFFGQGTRLTVV.

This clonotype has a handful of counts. The CDR3 sequence is CASSQSGVREKLFF. The CDR3 DNA follows: TGTGCCAGCAGTCAATCAGGGGTGCGGGAAAAACTGTTTTTT. The chain joins TRBV12-3 or TRBV12-4 to TRBJ1-4; D may be TRBD1 (6 bases). V was shortened by 5 bases and J by 8 bases, with 15 bases between the two germline ends. The CDR3 covers 14 residues.

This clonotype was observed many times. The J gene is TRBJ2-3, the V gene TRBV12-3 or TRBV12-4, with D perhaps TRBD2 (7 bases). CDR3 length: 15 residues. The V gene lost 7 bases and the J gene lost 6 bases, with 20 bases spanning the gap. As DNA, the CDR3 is TGTGCCAGCACGTCGGGGGGCGAGTCTTGGGATACGCAGTATTTT. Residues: CASTSGGESWDTQYF.

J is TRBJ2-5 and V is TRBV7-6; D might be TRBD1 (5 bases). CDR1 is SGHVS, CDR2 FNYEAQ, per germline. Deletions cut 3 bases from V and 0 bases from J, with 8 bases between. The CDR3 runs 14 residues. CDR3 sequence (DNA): TGTGCCAGCAGCTTGGCAGGGTACCAAGAGACCCAGTACTTC. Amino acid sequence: CASSLAGYQETQYF.

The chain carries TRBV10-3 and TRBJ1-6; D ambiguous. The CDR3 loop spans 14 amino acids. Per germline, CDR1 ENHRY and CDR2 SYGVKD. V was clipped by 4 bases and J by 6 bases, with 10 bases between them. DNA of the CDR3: TGTGCCATCAGTGCGGATAGGAGTAATTCACCCCTCCACTTT. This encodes CAISADRSNSPLHF.

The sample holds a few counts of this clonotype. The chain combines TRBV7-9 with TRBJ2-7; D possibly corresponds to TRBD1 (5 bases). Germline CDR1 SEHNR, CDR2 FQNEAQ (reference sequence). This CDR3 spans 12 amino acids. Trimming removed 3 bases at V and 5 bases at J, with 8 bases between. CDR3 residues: CASSLTVDEQYF. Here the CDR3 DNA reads TGTGCCAGCAGCTTGACAGTCGACGAGCAGTACTTC.

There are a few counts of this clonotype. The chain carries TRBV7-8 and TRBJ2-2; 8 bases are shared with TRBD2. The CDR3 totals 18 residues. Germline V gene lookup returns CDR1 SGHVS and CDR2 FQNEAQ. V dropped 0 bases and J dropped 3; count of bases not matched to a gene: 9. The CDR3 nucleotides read TGTGCCAGCAGCTTAGCGGGGGCGCGGGGGGCTTACACCGGGGAGCTGTTTTTT. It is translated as CASSLAGARGAYTGELFF.

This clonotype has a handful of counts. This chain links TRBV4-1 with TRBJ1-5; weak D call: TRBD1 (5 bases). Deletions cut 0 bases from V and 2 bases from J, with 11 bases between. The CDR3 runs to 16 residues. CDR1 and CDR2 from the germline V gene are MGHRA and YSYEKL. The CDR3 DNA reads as TGCGCCAGCAGCCAAGAGGAGGGGATGGGCAATCAGCCCCAGCATTTT. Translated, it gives CASSQEEGMGNQPQHF.

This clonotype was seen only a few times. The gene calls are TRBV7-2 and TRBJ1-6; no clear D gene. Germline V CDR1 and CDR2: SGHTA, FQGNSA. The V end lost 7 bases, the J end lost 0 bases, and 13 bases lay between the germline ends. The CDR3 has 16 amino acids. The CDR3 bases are TGTGCCAGCACCGACCCCCGGGGCTCCTATAATTCACCCCTCCACTTT. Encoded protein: CASTDPRGSYNSPLHF.

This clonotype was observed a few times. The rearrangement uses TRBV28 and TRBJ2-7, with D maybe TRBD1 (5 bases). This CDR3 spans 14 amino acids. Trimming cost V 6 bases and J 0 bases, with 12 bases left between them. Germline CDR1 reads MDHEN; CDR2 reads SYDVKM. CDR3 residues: CASSMPDTSYEQYF. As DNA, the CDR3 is TGTGCCAGCAGCATGCCGGACACCTCCTACGAGCAGTACTTC.

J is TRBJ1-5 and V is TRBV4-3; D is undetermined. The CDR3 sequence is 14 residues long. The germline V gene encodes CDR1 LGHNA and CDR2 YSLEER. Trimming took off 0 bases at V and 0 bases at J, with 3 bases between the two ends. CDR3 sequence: CASSQEDSNQPQHF. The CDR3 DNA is TGCGCCAGCAGCCAAGAAGATAGCAATCAGCCCCAGCATTTT.

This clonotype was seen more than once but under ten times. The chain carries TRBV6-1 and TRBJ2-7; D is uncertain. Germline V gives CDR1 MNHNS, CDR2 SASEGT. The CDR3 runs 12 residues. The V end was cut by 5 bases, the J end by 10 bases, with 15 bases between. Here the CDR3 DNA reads TGTGCCAGCAGTAACGAATGGGTCCGACAGTACTTC. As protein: CASSNEWVRQYF.

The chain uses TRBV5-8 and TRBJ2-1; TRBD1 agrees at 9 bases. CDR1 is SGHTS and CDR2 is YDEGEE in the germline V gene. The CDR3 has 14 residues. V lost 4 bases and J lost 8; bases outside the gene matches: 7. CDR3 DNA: TGTGCCAGCAGCGGGACAGGGCTAGTGGATGAGCAGTTCTTC. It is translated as CASSGTGLVDEQFF.

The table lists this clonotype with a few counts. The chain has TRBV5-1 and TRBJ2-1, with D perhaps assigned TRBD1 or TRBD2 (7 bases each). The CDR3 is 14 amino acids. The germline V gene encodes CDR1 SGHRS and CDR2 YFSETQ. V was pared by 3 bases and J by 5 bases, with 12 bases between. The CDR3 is CASSWEGQNNEQFF. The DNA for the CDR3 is TGCGCCAGCAGCTGGGAGGGACAGAACAATGAGCAGTTCTTC.

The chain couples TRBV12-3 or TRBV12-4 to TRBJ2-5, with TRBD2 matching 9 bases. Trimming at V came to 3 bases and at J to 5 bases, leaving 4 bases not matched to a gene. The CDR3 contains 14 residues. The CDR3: CASSFLAGLETQYF. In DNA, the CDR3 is TGTGCCAGCAGTTTCCTAGCGGGGCTTGAGACCCAGTACTTC.